This section outlines one T cell receptor (beta chain) sequence together with its context. The data were taken from a study of T cell changes during pregnancy in multiple sclerosis. Only in-frame clones appear in the TCRdb table, and some are missing; sequencing was by immunoSEQ multiplex PCR. The sample consists of fewer than 130,000 clones, about 89% of them appearing once. The germline V gene has CDR1 ENHRY and CDR2 SYGVKD. V shed 0 bases and J shed 5 bases, with 13 bases lying between them. This CDR3 is 15 amino acids long. The clonotype comes from a female donor with multiple sclerosis, enrolled in a pregnancy study. The genes are TRBV10-3 and TRBJ1-1, with TRBD1 as a possible D gene (5 bases). The sequencing used peripheral blood, collected after pregnancy. The CDR3 DNA reads TGTGCCATCAGTGAGTCGACGGGGGGGGTAACTGAAGCTTTCTTT. Encoded protein: CAISESTGGVTEAFF.